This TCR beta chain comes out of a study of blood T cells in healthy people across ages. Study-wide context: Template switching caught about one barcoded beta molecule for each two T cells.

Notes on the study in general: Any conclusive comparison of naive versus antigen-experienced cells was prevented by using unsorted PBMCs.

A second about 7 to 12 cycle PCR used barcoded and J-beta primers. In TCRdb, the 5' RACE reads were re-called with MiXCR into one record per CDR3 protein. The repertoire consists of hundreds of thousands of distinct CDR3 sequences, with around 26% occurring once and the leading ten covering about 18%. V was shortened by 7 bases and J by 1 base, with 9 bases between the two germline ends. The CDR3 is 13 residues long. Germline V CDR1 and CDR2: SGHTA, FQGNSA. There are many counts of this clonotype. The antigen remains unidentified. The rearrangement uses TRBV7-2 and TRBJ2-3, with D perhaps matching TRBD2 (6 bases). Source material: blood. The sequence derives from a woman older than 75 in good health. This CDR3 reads CASMGLRTDTQYF. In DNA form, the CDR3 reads TGTGCCAGCATGGGACTCCGCACAGATACGCAGTATTTT.